This T cell receptor beta chain emerged from a study of cytomegalovirus exposure and HLA in healthy donors (dated by TCRdb to about 2017). For the wider study: In an earlier analysis of several hundred of the donors, around 300 Gb of sequence data and about 110 million unique TCR beta sequences from 150 million to 200 million T cells were reported. Around 320 gigabases of sequencing data and roughly 90 million unique TCR sequences were included in an early release covering under 650 HLA-typed donors. Of the roughly 410 genotyped donors, 75% to 85% were placed in the genetic ancestry cluster associated with self-reported Caucasian donors. The study aimed to test whether cataloging public T cell receptors could reveal signatures of past pathogen exposure. The T cell repertoires of some 700 subjects were profiled by immunosequencing and related to cytomegalovirus serostatus. In addition to the first cohort of 500 to 850 subjects, a separate validation cohort of around 110 different subjects was used. High-throughput TCR immunosequencing, statistical association of individual TCRs with disease status, and machine learning were combined to predict cytomegalovirus infection status. A later analysis re-analyzed previously published TCR beta repertoires from 650 to 800 donors and added high-resolution HLA genotyping to study TCR occurrence patterns. Rather than using new phenotypic data, the later analysis identified candidate immune exposures from TCR beta sequences and from how often those sequences occurred across donors. To decide whether each TCR beta V gene segment behaved as functional or pseudogenic, an earlier analysis of some 540 of the donors relied on high-throughput TCR beta sequencing. Donor age, sex, ethnicity and CMV serostatus were collected together with the repertoire data. Genome-wide SNP genotypes for about 60% of the roughly 670 donors were used in a later genetic analysis, which treated that subset as a discovery cohort. All discovery cohort repertoires had been generated using a single sequencing platform. Class I and class II HLA loci were covered by the typing at four-digit resolution. Typing coverage differed by locus: A, B, C, DRB1 and DQB1 were typed in about 629-640 donors, DQA1 in 522, DPA1 in 600 to 610, and DPB1 in roughly 450. Roughly 5 DR-DQ haplotypes were treated as single units for association and clustering because of strong linkage in the cohort. Across some 400 genotyped donors of the cohort, an average of about 240,000 unique TCR beta nucleotide sequences per donor were sequenced, and 15% to 20% of those sequences were non-productive.

The cohort consisted of fewer than 700 healthy bone marrow donors. Cohort members were all nominally healthy when sampled, although unrecorded immune exposures were likely present. The donor tested CMV seronegative and was one of the 352 seronegative cohort members. Every donor gave a peripheral blood sample, and the peripheral blood mononuclear cells from that sample were used for TCR beta sequencing. Genomic DNA extraction from the blood cell samples was performed with the Qiagen DNeasy Blood Extraction Kit. CDR1 MNHEY and CDR2 SMNVEV are derived from the germline V gene (reference sequence). From its cysteine to its phenylalanine, the CDR3 spans 15 amino acids. Of all the DNA, just the CDR3 is kept, 45 bases in frame from base 1. Between the V and J ends, shortened by 2 bases and 6 bases respectively, the junction contains 13 bases. Paper-wide results and their limitations: A later analysis reported that several top co-occurrence clusters appeared linked to parvovirus B19, influenza, CMV and Epstein-Barr virus. Because counts were too low, about 18 rarely observed V segments, including chromosome 9 orphons, were excluded from the earlier analysis of a few hundred of the donors. In an earlier analysis of some 500 of the donors, most TCR beta V segments appeared in productive rearrangements about 87% or about 30% of the time, broadly matching IMGT annotations. The cohort was sequenced for TCR beta chains only, and without alpha or paired-chain data the features that could be detected were limited. A further reported finding was that TCR beta sequences accurately predicted the HLA-A and HLA-B alleles for most subjects in the first cohort. Three of the identified cytomegalovirus-associated TCR beta chains were confirmed in vitro to be specific for cytomegalovirus antigens. In a later analysis, most CMV-associated TCR beta chains were found to appear HLA-restricted, with HLA associations seemingly driven largely by CMV exposure. Cytomegalovirus status was reported to be diagnosed by the classifier with high specificity and sensitivity in both the original and validation cohorts. Strong co-occurrence of HLA alleles, especially DR and DQ, made assigning TCR associations to individual alleles difficult. Sequencing depth was assumed to be roughly uniform across donors in the presence/absence analyses, though that assumption may not hold. A cluster of highly shared sequence variants was judged likely to represent a technical artifact of the sequencing pipeline. The study listed 164 TCR beta chains as associated with cytomegalovirus. An association between a missense DCLRE1C variant and V-gene and J-gene trimming of TCR beta chains was found in a later genetic analysis and replicated in an independent cohort. Correlated functional status among segregating V segments might reflect linkage disequilibrium, but an unknown experimental factor could not be ruled out. In a later genetic analysis, fewer N-insertions in productive TCRs were reported among donors in an Asian-associated ancestry cluster than the approximately 710-donor mean. In a later analysis, HLA-associated TCR beta chains were found to be more clonally expanded and to have lower generation probabilities than equally common non-associated chains. The authors suggested that the approach could potentially be generalized to other disease states and immunological phenotypes. The only immune exposure information available for the cohort was CMV serostatus. The 87-base-pair reads could not distinguish some IMGT-functional V segments, including TRBV6-2 and TRBV6-3, so those segments were excluded. Most TCR sequences were seen in very few donors, while some public TCRs were found in many individuals. Specific HLA alleles were associated with 15,000 to 20,000 TCR beta sequences at a false discovery rate of 0.05 in a later analysis. Because some donors lacked HLA typing at each locus, the association tests relied only on the typed subset. According to a later analysis, TCR association rates differed among HLA loci, with DRB1 alleles showing the most associated TCRs and HLA-C alleles showing the fewest.

To note about this clone: Its recognized antigen is unknown. No quality values exist for individual bases; no much larger clone is one base distant.

Library prep was done by the immunoSEQ multiplex PCR assay. For the multiplex PCR, a mixture combining 60 forward primers for TCR Vbeta segments and 13 reverse primers for TCR Jbeta segments was used. The CDR3 region of rearranged TCR beta genes was amplified from genomic DNA with a multiplex PCR assay. On the Illumina HiSeq System, the amplified TCR beta libraries were sequenced as 87-base-pair reads. As for how the authors treated the data: A later analysis counted some 74 million unique TCR beta chains across the 666 repertoires, and roughly 11 million of these chains were shared by at least two donors. A nearest-neighbor algorithm error-corrected the raw reads and collapsed the reads into unique sequences, merging closely related sequences to remove PCR and sequencing errors. CDR3 sequences were aligned to IMGT reference sequences to assign V, D and J gene segments. Each retained sequence needed at least a six-nucleotide match to both a V gene segment and a J gene segment. Rearrangements were called productive when the CDR3 lacked stop codons and stayed in frame with V and J; all others were non-productive. CDR3 was defined by IMGT convention, running from the second conserved V-encoded cysteine to the conserved J-encoded phenylalanine. The earlier analysis of about 570 of the donors excluded any sequence lacking an unambiguous match to a single V gene segment. An earlier analysis of 500 to 700 of the donors classified V segments as functional when productive rearrangements were above 56.7% and as segregating when the standard deviation between donors was above 5%. A statistical classification framework was built to diagnose cytomegalovirus status from the catalog of TCR beta chain sequences. A later analysis assigned V and J genes by comparing TCR nucleotide sequences with IMGT/GENE-DB human TR gene sequences. A later analysis assigned CDR3 sequences and most-parsimonious VDJ recombination scenarios with the TCRdist pipeline. A later analysis defined each TCR beta chain by its CDR3 amino acid sequence plus V-gene family, and excluded reads lacking a unique V-gene family. In a later analysis, 450 to 600 highly shared, low-generation-probability nucleotide sequences were removed to address suspected cross-contamination and a sequencing artifact. For each public chain, a later analysis derived a clonal expansion index from normalized ranks of inferred template counts within each repertoire. Generation probabilities in a later analysis came from a VDJ recombination model fitted to out-of-frame rearrangements, and those results were checked against IGoR. In a later analysis, TCR-TCR, TCR-HLA and TCR-CMV co-occurrence was scored with hypergeometric tests, and a repertoire-size bias correction was applied to TCR pairs. To estimate false discovery rates, a later analysis permuted the HLA or CMV assignments 20 times. In a later analysis, co-occurring TCRs were grouped using DBSCAN, and TCRdist sequence similarity was added for clustering within HLA-allele-positive subsets. For co-occurrence clustering, repertoires with fewer than 30,000 or more than 120,000 public chains were excluded, along with four or five repertoires with anomalous nucleotide sharing. Held by TCRdb, this immuneACCESS table contains in-frame sequences only and omits some clones. Under half of the omission traces to an unresolved V gene where checked; the cause of the rest is unknown. V and J calls and clone size are given by that table; D and trimming were obtained from the DNA. The sample profile shows about 200,000 clones; 60% to 85% of them were found once. Clones ranked in the top ten supply less than 20% of the sample.

Sequenced: PBMCs. Recombination linked TRBV27 to TRBJ1-4, with no confident D gene call. The sequence was collected from a man between 35 and 55 years old in good health and CMV-seronegative. The DNA sequence follows: TGTGCCAGCAGTTTACCCCCGGGGAGGGATGAAAAACTGTTTTTT. The resulting protein is CASSLPPGRDEKLFF.